These T cell receptor beta chains were read from a single sample in a study of blood T cell repertoires in COVID-19. Repertoires were generated with immunoSEQ multiplex PCR, while TCRdb's copy carries only in-frame clones and drops some. The data hold around 200,000 clones, with around 84% observed a single time. The sequencing input was peripheral blood. The receptors here all came from an elderly woman with acute or convalescent COVID-19. Each CDR3 is given with its conserved first and last residue. The order of the fields is CDR3 length, V gene, clone size, J gene, D gene, CDR3 protein, CDR3 DNA. A D gene is named only where the DNA matches it firmly. The size of a clone is reported for some rows only, either as once, few or many, or as a class for expanded clones.

16	TRBV27	NA	TRBJ1-2	TRBD1	CASSLSAGTGAYGYTF	TGTGCCAGCAGTTTATCGGCGGGGACAGGCGCTTATGGCTACACCTTC
16	TRBV4-3	NA	TRBJ2-6	NA	CASSQVLGTGANVLTF	TGCGCCAGCAGCCAAGTACTAGGTACTGGGGCCAACGTCCTGACTTTC
12	TRBV29-1	NA	TRBJ2-1	NA	CSVTGLYNEQFF	TGCAGCGTTACTGGGCTGTACAATGAGCAGTTCTTC
15	TRBV27	NA	TRBJ1-4	NA	CASSLEGATNEKLFF	TGTGCCAGCAGTTTAGAAGGAGCAACTAATGAAAAACTGTTTTTT
13	TRBV29-1	NA	TRBJ2-7	TRBD2	CSGLAANSYEQYF	TGCAGCGGACTAGCGGCGAACTCCTACGAGCAGTACTTC
12	TRBV10-1	NA	TRBJ2-7	NA	CASSADSYEQYF	TGCGCCAGCAGCGCCGACAGCTACGAGCAGTACTTC
17	TRBV27	once	TRBJ1-1	TRBD1	CASSSRDRAWLNTEAFF	TGTGCCAGCAGTTCCCGGGACAGGGCTTGGCTGAACACTGAAGCTTTCTTT
13	TRBV5-1	NA	TRBJ2-7	NA	CASSRTSTYEQYF	TGCGCCAGCAGCCGGACTTCTACCTACGAGCAGTACTTC
16	TRBV7-9	NA	TRBJ1-3	TRBD1	CASSLDDRASGNTIYF	TGTGCCAGCAGCCTAGATGACAGGGCCTCTGGAAACACCATATATTTT
15	TRBV19	NA	TRBJ2-7	TRBD2	CASSIRPSGDYEQYF	TGTGCCAGTAGTATAAGGCCTAGCGGGGACTACGAGCAGTACTTC
14	TRBV7-8	NA	TRBJ1-2	NA	CASSLQGQWDGYTF	TGTGCCAGCAGCTTACAGGGGCAGTGGGATGGCTACACCTTC
16	TRBV5-1	NA	TRBJ1-2	TRBD1	CASSPFPGQPNYGYTF	TGCGCCAGCAGCCCCTTCCCGGGACAGCCTAACTATGGCTACACCTTC
16	TRBV5-1	NA	TRBJ2-7	TRBD2	CASSLALAGPNYEQYF	TGCGCCAGCAGCTTGGCCCTAGCGGGGCCTAACTACGAGCAGTACTTC
12	TRBV23-1	NA	TRBJ2-7	TRBD1	CASSRQGCEQYF	TGCGCCAGCAGTCGACAGGGGTGCGAGCAGTACTTC
13	TRBV19	NA	TRBJ1-5	NA	CASSIDRGWAQHF	TGTGCCAGTAGTATAGATCGGGGGTGGGCCCAGCATTTT
13	TRBV7-2	NA	TRBJ2-1	NA	CASSPSWVQGQFF	TGTGCCAGCAGCCCGTCGTGGGTCCAGGGGCAGTTCTTC
15	TRBV28	NA	TRBJ2-1	NA	CASSSPGYTYNEQFF	TGTGCCAGCAGTAGTCCGGGTTATACCTACAATGAGCAGTTCTTC